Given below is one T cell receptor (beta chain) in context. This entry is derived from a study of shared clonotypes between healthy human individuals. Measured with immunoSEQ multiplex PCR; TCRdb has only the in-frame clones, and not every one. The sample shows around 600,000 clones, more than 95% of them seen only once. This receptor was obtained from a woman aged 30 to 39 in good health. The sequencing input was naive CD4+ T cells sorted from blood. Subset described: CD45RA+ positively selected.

The CDR3 region has the DNA TGCAGCGTTGAGGGAGGACAGGGGAAGCAGTACTTC. Its protein product is CSVEGGQGKQYF. The chain combines TRBV29-1 with TRBJ2-5, with 9 bases matching TRBD1. This CDR3 has 12 residues. Trimming took 3 bases from V and 11 from J; bases not matched to a gene: 7. Per the germline V gene, CDR1 is SQVTM and CDR2 is ANQGSEA.